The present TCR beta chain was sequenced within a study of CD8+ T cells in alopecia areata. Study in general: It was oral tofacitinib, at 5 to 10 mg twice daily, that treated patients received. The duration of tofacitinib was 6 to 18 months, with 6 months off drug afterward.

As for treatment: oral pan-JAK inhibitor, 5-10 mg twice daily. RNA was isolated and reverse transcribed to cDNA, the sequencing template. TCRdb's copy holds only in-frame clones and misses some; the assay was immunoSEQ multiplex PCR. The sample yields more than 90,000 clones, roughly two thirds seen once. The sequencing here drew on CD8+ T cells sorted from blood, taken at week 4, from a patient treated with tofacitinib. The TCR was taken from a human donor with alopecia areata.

Written as DNA, the CDR3 is TGTGCCAGCAGTTCGGGATGGAACGATGAGCAGTTCTTC. This translates into CASSSGWNDEQFF. The chain recombines TRBV27 with TRBJ2-1, with D possibly TRBD2 on 5 matching bases. The CDR3 contains 13 residues. Trimming took off 4 bases at V and 8 bases at J, with 12 bases between the two ends. The V gene's germline CDR1 is MNHEY and CDR2 SMNVEV (reference sequence).